Listed below are T cell receptor beta chains from one sample, sequenced in a study of blood T cell repertoires in COVID-19. Using immunoSEQ multiplex PCR, the repertoire was profiled, and TCRdb retains in-frame clones only, with some absent. The sample lists about 260,000 clones; around 80% were seen once. Sequenced input: peripheral blood. The origin of the receptors is a woman older than 75 with acute or convalescent COVID-19. Each CDR3 is given with its conserved first and last residue. D genes are given only for firm matches. Expanded clones get a size class; other rows say once, few or many, or leave the size out.

D,length,V,J,size,CDR3,DNA
.,14,TRBV10-3,TRBJ2-1,.,CAISGTGGHNEQFF,TGTGCCATCAGTGGGACGGGGGGCCACAATGAGCAGTTCTTC
TRBD2,16,TRBV6-2/TRBV6-3,TRBJ2-3,.,CASSYPGTTPTDTQYF,TGTGCCAGCAGTTACCCCGGGACTACCCCCACAGATACGCAGTATTTT
.,12,TRBV29-1,TRBJ2-5,.,CSVQGFGETQYF,TGCAGCGTTCAGGGGTTCGGGGAGACCCAGTACTTC
TRBD1,15,TRBV7-3,TRBJ2-5,.,CASSLGTGGRETQYF,TGTGCCAGCAGCTTAGGGACAGGGGGCCGGGAGACCCAGTACTTC
.,15,TRBV7-6,TRBJ2-1,.,CASSLGRSYYNEQFF,TGTGCCAGCAGCTTAGGGAGATCATACTACAATGAGCAGTTCTTC
TRBD1,13,TRBV6-5,TRBJ2-7,many,CASRRRGLNEQYF,TGTGCCAGCAGACGCAGGGGGCTCAACGAGCAGTACTTC
.,14,TRBV6-6,TRBJ1-5,.,CASSYSRGYQPQHF,TGTGCCAGCAGTTACTCGAGAGGGTATCAGCCCCAGCATTTT
TRBD2,15,TRBV9,TRBJ2-3,.,CASSVRGVVTDTQYF,TGTGCCAGCAGCGTCCGGGGGGTGGTCACAGATACGCAGTATTTT
TRBD2,15,TRBV19,TRBJ2-3,.,CASSIQAGSTDTQYF,TGTGCCAGTAGTATTCAAGCGGGGAGCACAGATACGCAGTATTTT
.,16,TRBV6-6,TRBJ2-3,.,CASSYSPGEAPDTQYF,TGTGCCAGCAGTTACTCGCCGGGTGAAGCCCCGGATACGCAGTATTTT
TRBD2,16,TRBV2,TRBJ2-1,.,CASSATSFSSYNEQFF,TGTGCCAGCAGTGCGACTAGCTTTTCCTCCTACAATGAGCAGTTCTTC
.,15,TRBV6-1,TRBJ2-7,.,CASSEWARGPYEQYF,TGTGCCAGCAGTGAATGGGCTAGGGGCCCCTACGAGCAGTACTTC
TRBD1,16,TRBV3-1/TRBV3-2,TRBJ1-1,.,CASSQLTGGGGTEAFF,TGTGCCAGCAGCCAATTAACAGGGGGCGGCGGCACTGAAGCTTTCTTT
.,13,TRBV5-5,TRBJ2-2,.,CASTFTGTGELFF,TGTGCCAGCACCTTCACAGGGACCGGGGAGCTGTTTTTT
TRBD1,17,TRBV7-6,TRBJ2-7,.,CASSLVPGGRSSYEQYF,TGTGCCAGCAGCTTAGTGCCAGGGGGAAGGAGCTCCTACGAGCAGTACTTC
.,15,TRBV6-5,TRBJ1-6,.,CASSYSTGRVSPLHF,TGTGCCAGCAGTTACAGTACAGGACGAGTTTCACCCCTCCACTTT
TRBD2,16,TRBV5-4,TRBJ2-2,.,CASSLARAGGSGELFF,TGTGCCAGCAGCCTCGCCCGAGCGGGAGGGTCCGGGGAGCTGTTTTTT
TRBD2,17,TRBV5-4,TRBJ2-1,.,CASSLEASGGGNNEQFF,TGTGCCAGCAGCTTGGAGGCTAGCGGGGGGGGAAACAATGAGCAGTTCTTC